The 28 T cell receptor beta chains in this list originate from one sample, sequenced in a study of blood T cell repertoires in COVID-19. The assay was immunoSEQ multiplex PCR, and TCRdb's table has in-frame clones only and misses some. Among approximately 300,000 clones listed, 90% were seen once. The sample comprised PBMCs or T cells enriched from blood (not recorded which). These receptors came from a man between 60 and 70 years old who had recovered from COVID-19.

This chain joins TRBV5-6 and TRBJ2-3; D is perhaps TRBD2 (5 bases). This CDR3 spans 15 amino acids. Germline V gives CDR1 SGHDT, CDR2 YYEEEE. V was trimmed by 1 base and J by 0 bases, leaving 9 bases between them. The CDR3 loop reads CASSLTRTSTDTQYF. The CDR3 region has the DNA TGTGCCAGCAGCTTGACTAGAACTAGCACAGATACGCAGTATTTT.

The sample holds a few counts of this clone. The chain combines TRBV2 with TRBJ2-2; weak D call: TRBD1 (6 bases). The V end was cut by 6 bases, the J end by 9 bases, with 17 bases between. The CDR3 is 14 amino acids. The germline CDR1 and CDR2 sequences are SNHLY and FYNNEI. The CDR3 is CASSTELQGWELFF. Written as DNA, the CDR3 is TGTGCCAGCAGCACCGAGTTACAGGGATGGGAGCTGTTTTTT.

The rearrangement joins TRBV2 to TRBJ1-4; D is unresolved. V was shortened by 6 bases and J by 0 bases, with 11 bases between the two germline ends. The germline V gene encodes CDR1 SNHLY and CDR2 FYNNEI. CDR3 length: 15 amino acids. The CDR3 DNA sequence: TGTGCCAGCAGGGAGTTGCTTGCAACTAATGAAAAACTGTTTTTT. Its translation is CASRELLATNEKLFF.

The rearrangement links TRBV5-1 to TRBJ2-6; 7 nucleotides line up with TRBD1. CDR1 is SGHRS, CDR2 YFSETQ, per germline. CDR3 length: 19 residues. V trimming: 4 bases; J trimming: 1 base; junction bases outside the gene matches: 14. The CDR3 spells CASSVKDRRYLSGANVLTF. In DNA form, the CDR3 reads TGCGCCAGCAGCGTAAAGGACAGGCGCTACCTGTCTGGGGCCAACGTCCTGACTTTC.

The gene calls are TRBV6-5 and TRBJ2-5; 7 bases align to TRBD2. The CDR3 length is 15 residues. The trim removed 2 bases at V and 5 bases at J, leaving 8 bases unmatched. CDR1 and CDR2 from the germline V gene are MNHEY and SVGAGI. The CDR3 region is CASSYAGDLWETQYF. The CDR3 region has the DNA TGTGCCAGCAGTTACGCGGGAGACCTCTGGGAGACCCAGTACTTC.

The V and J genes are TRBV7-2 and TRBJ2-1; weak D call: TRBD1 (6 bases). This CDR3 region has 15 residues. Germline loops: CDR1 SGHTA, CDR2 FQGNSA. Trimming took 1 base from V and 9 from J, leaving 16 bases between them. The CDR3 region is CASSLVNNRASEQFF. In DNA form, the CDR3 reads TGTGCCAGCAGCTTAGTTAACAACAGGGCGAGTGAGCAGTTCTTC.

The chain recombines TRBV28 with TRBJ2-7, with D possibly matching TRBD1 (6 bases). Per germline, CDR1 MDHEN and CDR2 SYDVKM. With 1 base removed from V and 5 bases from J, the gap between germline ends came to 15 bases. The CDR3 covers 15 residues. This chain's CDR3 is CASSLYGQPGDEQYF. CDR3 DNA sequence: TGTGCCAGCAGTTTATACGGACAGCCGGGCGACGAGCAGTACTTC.

The V gene is TRBV7-8, the J gene TRBJ2-1, with 7 bases matching TRBD2. The V and J ends lost 1 base and 15 bases, in that order; junction bases with no gene match: 21. CDR1 is SGHVS, CDR2 FQNEAQ, per germline. This CDR3 contains 17 residues. This CDR3 reads CASSLGGRGLRWELAFF. Here the CDR3 DNA reads TGTGCCAGCAGCTTAGGAGGACGGGGACTAAGGTGGGAGCTGGCGTTCTTC.

The chain combines TRBV29-1 with TRBJ2-1; TRBD2 might be the D (5 bases). Trimming stripped 1 base from V and 4 bases from J, with 14 bases between. The CDR3 is 15 amino acids. Germline V gene data show CDR1 as SQVTM and CDR2 as ANQGSEA. CDR3 residues: CSVEAVGGYYNEQFF. Here the CDR3 DNA reads TGCAGCGTTGAAGCCGTGGGCGGGTATTACAATGAGCAGTTCTTC.

The chain is built from TRBV5-1 and TRBJ2-1, with D perhaps TRBD2 (6 bases). The germline gives CDR1 SGHRS, CDR2 YFSETQ. The CDR3 sequence is 15 residues long. V was pared by 4 bases and J by 7 bases, with 18 bases between. The CDR3 reads CASSIGPGEINEQFF. As DNA, the CDR3 is TGCGCCAGCAGCATCGGCCCGGGAGAAATAAATGAGCAGTTCTTC.

CDR3 in DNA: TGTGCCAGCTCACCAGGGGGCCCCATGAGTACTGAAGCTTTCTTT. This sequence encodes CASSPGGPMSTEAFF. The chain is built from TRBV18 and TRBJ1-1; a possible D gene is TRBD1 (6 bases). The V and J ends lost 2 bases and 5 bases respectively, with 15 bases between them. Germline V gene lookup returns CDR1 KGHSH and CDR2 LQKENI. The CDR3 is made up of 15 amino acids.

The gene calls are TRBV10-1 and TRBJ2-1; no clear D gene. This CDR3 is built from 12 residues. CDR1 is WNHNN, CDR2 SYGVQD, per germline (reference sequence). V gave up 0 bases and J gave up 7 bases, with 4 bases separating them. The CDR3 loop reads CASSESRNEQFF. CDR3 sequence (DNA): TGCGCCAGCAGTGAGTCGAGGAATGAGCAGTTCTTC.

The genes are TRBV5-1 and TRBJ2-1, with 7 bases matching TRBD1. Germline lookup yields CDR1 SGHRS and CDR2 YFSETQ. The CDR3 is 15 amino acids. V shed 3 bases, J shed 2 bases, and the junction held 5 bases outside the gene matches. Here the CDR3 DNA reads TGCGCCAGCAGCTCATGGACAGGAGCCTACAATGAGCAGTTCTTC. This codes for CASSSWTGAYNEQFF. Full variable domain (outside the CDR3, taken from reference TRBV5-1 and TRBJ2-1): KAGVTQTPRYLIKTRGQQVTLSCSPISGHRSVSWYQQTPGQGLQFLFEYFSETQRNKGNFPGRFSGRQFSNSRSEMNVSTLELGDSALYLCASSSWTGAYNEQFFGPGTRLTVL.

This clone was detected only a few times. V gene TRBV6-5 combines with J gene TRBJ2-7; 15 bases map to TRBD2. Germline CDR1 reads MNHEY; CDR2 reads SVGAGI. CDR3 length equals 15 residues. V was pared by 6 bases and J by 0 bases, with 0 bases of the junction left unmatched. The CDR3 loop is CASRGLAGGSYEQYF. The CDR3 DNA follows: TGTGCCAGCAGGGGACTAGCGGGGGGCTCCTACGAGCAGTACTTC.

The J gene is TRBJ1-1, the V gene TRBV18; maybe TRBD1 (5 bases). The CDR3 is 17 amino acids. Germline CDR1 and CDR2: KGHSH and LQKENI. Trimming pared 4 bases from V and 0 bases from J, leaving 18 bases between. The CDR3 coding sequence is TGTGCCAGCTCACTCCCTCGGCAGGGAGGATTGAACACTGAAGCTTTCTTT. Amino acids: CASSLPRQGGLNTEAFF.

V usage is TRBV2 and J usage is TRBJ1-6; D may be TRBD1 (6 bases). The CDR3 sequence is 15 residues long. V gave up 1 base and J gave up 7 bases, with 11 bases separating them. CDR1 SNHLY and CDR2 FYNNEI come from the germline V gene. The CDR3 DNA is TGTGCCAGCAGTGAAGATACAGGGAACAATTCACCCCTCCACTTT. Translation gives CASSEDTGNNSPLHF.

The genes are TRBV14 and TRBJ2-7, with 7 bases lining up with TRBD2. Germline V gene lookup returns CDR1 SGHDN and CDR2 FVKESK. V lost 4 bases and J lost 0; bases outside the gene matches: 15. The CDR3 contains 18 residues. Here the CDR3 reads CASSRGLAGVTISYEQYF. Here the CDR3 DNA reads TGTGCCAGCAGCCGCGGACTGGCGGGAGTAACAATCTCCTACGAGCAGTACTTC.

The chain joins TRBV2 to TRBJ2-5; D is ambiguous. V lost 3 bases and J 5 bases, leaving 7 bases between the germline ends. Germline CDR1 and CDR2: SNHLY and FYNNEI. CDR3 length: 12 residues. The CDR3 bases are TGTGCCAGCAGTGAGAGGTCGGAGACCCAGTACTTC. Translation: CASSERSETQYF. Combining the CDR3 with reference TRBV2 and TRBJ2-5 gives the whole variable domain EPEVTQTPSHQVTQMGQEVILRCVPISNHLYFYWYRQILGQKVEFLVSFYNNEISEKSEIFDDQFSVERPDGSNFTLKIRSTKLEDSAMYFCASSERSETQYFGPGTRLLVL.

For this clone: At one boundary the junction diverges from the germline segment, which might be a read error. CDR3 nucleotide sequence: TGTGCCAGCAGGGAAGGACAGCCGGACTATGGCTACACCTTC. Translated, it gives CASREGQPDYGYTF. The chain joins TRBV6-1 to TRBJ1-2, with D perhaps TRBD1 (6 bases). CDR1 MNHNS and CDR2 SASEGT come from the germline V gene. The CDR3 contains 14 residues.

The rearrangement uses TRBV3-1 (or the pseudogene TRBV3-2) and TRBJ2-2; 10 bases agree with TRBD2. CDR1 LGHDT and CDR2 YNNKEL come from the germline V gene (reference sequence). Trimming cost V 3 bases and J 5 bases; bases outside gene matches: 0. The CDR3 runs to 14 residues. The CDR3, as DNA: TGTGCCAGCAGCCAGGGACTAGCGACCGGGGAGCTGTTTTTT. As protein: CASSQGLATGELFF.

The chain joins TRBV5-6 to TRBJ2-3; maybe TRBD2 (5 bases). V was clipped by 4 bases and J by 2 bases, with 17 bases between them. Germline values: CDR1 SGHDT, CDR2 YYEEEE. The CDR3 is 16 amino acids. The CDR3 here is CASSPLVWRVTDTQYF. The CDR3 DNA is TGTGCCAGCAGCCCCCTCGTATGGCGGGTCACAGATACGCAGTATTTT.

The chain combines TRBV6-5 with TRBJ1-5; no definite D call. V lost 6 bases to trimming and J lost 6 bases, with 15 bases between them. The germline V gene has CDR1 MNHEY and CDR2 SVGAGI. This CDR3 is built from 14 residues. The DNA of the CDR3 is TGTGCCAGCAGGTTAATGCCCCTTAGTCAGCCCCAGCATTTT. Translating gives CASRLMPLSQPQHF.

This clone has a single count. The V and J genes are TRBV18 and TRBJ1-6, with a tentative D call TRBD1 (6 bases). The CDR3 runs to 16 residues. The V end lost 5 bases, the J end lost 9 bases, and 20 bases lay between the germline ends. CDR1 KGHSH and CDR2 LQKENI come from the germline V gene. The DNA of the CDR3 is TGTGCCAGCTCATCGGGACACCGTTCTGTCGTTTCACCCCTCCACTTT. Encoded protein: CASSSGHRSVVSPLHF.

The chain recombines TRBV9 with TRBJ2-2, with 7 bases identical to TRBD1. Germline V gene lookup returns CDR1 SGDLS and CDR2 YYNGEE. V shed 2 bases, J shed 1 base, and the junction held 2 bases outside the gene matches. The CDR3 contains 15 residues. The CDR3 sequence: CASSVRDRNTGELFF. As DNA, the CDR3 is TGTGCCAGCAGCGTGAGGGACAGGAACACCGGGGAGCTGTTTTTT.

About this clone itself: The same CDR3 is also encoded by other DNA sequences in this sample. This chain links TRBV2 with TRBJ1-3; D unclear. Per germline, CDR1 SNHLY and CDR2 FYNNEI. The germline V and J ends were trimmed by 4 bases and 0 bases, with 7 bases remaining between them. The CDR3 consists of 14 residues. In nucleotides, the CDR3 is TGTGCCAGCAGTGTAGAGGGCTCTGGAAACACCATATATTTT. Protein sequence: CASSVEGSGNTIYF. Combining the CDR3 with reference TRBV2 and TRBJ1-3 gives the whole variable domain EPEVTQTPSHQVTQMGQEVILRCVPISNHLYFYWYRQILGQKVEFLVSFYNNEISEKSEIFDDQFSVERPDGSNFTLKIRSTKLEDSAMYFCASSVEGSGNTIYFGEGSWLTVV.

The chain uses TRBV30 and TRBJ1-2; possibly TRBD1 for D (6 bases). Germline loops: CDR1 GTSNPN, CDR2 SVGIG (reference sequence). Trimming shortened V by 2 bases and J by 11 bases, and 18 bases separated the two germline ends. This CDR3 spans 13 amino acids. This CDR3 is CAWSTQGTHLYTF. CDR3 nucleotides: TGTGCCTGGAGTACGCAGGGGACGCACCTTTACACCTTC.

V usage is TRBV5-4 and J usage is TRBJ1-2; D call uncertain. This CDR3 spans 12 amino acids. The V and J ends lost 9 bases and 2 bases respectively, with 11 bases between them. Germline CDR1 reads SGHNT; CDR2 reads YYREEE (reference sequence). CDR3 sequence (DNA): TGTGCCACTGGGAGGGAAAACTATGGCTACACCTTC. It translates to CATGRENYGYTF.

J is TRBJ2-5 and V is TRBV3-1 (or the pseudogene TRBV3-2); unclear D gene. The germline CDR1 and CDR2 sequences are LGHDT and YNNKEL (reference sequence). The V end lost 1 base, the J end lost 5 bases, and 5 bases lay between the germline ends. The CDR3 consists of 12 residues. The CDR3 is CASSQVLETQYF. In DNA, the CDR3 is TGTGCCAGCAGCCAAGTCCTGGAGACCCAGTACTTC.